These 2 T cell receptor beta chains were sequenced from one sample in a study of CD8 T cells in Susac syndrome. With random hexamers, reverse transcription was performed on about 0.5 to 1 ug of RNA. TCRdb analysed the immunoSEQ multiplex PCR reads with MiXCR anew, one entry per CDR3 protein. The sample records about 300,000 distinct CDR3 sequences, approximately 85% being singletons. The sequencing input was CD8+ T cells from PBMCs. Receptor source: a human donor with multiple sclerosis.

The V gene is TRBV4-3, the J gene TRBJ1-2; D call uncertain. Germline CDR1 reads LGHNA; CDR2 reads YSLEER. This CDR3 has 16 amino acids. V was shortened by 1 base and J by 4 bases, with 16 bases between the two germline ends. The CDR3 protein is CASSQVAPRVPYGYTF. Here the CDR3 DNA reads TGCGCCAGCAGCCAAGTAGCACCAAGAGTTCCCTATGGCTACACCTTC.

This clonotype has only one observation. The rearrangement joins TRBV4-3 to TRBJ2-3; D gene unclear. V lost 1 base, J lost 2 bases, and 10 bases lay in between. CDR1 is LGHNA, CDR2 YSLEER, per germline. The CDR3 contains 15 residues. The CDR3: CASSQGASNTDTQYF. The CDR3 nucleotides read TGCGCCAGCAGCCAAGGCGCGAGCAACACAGATACGCAGTATTTT.